This T cell receptor beta chain was retrieved from a study of response to subunit inactivated influenza vaccine. General study findings and limits: Every seasonal influenza vaccination brings in few new T cells, the authors suggested.

TCRdb itself ran the RT-PCR reads through MiXCR, one entry per CDR3 protein. The data contain 590,000 or so distinct CDR3 sequences, approximately 14% of them singletons. Concerning this clonotype itself: The antigen is undetermined.

Per germline, CDR1 SGHVS and CDR2 FNYEAQ. CDR3 length equals 18 residues. V lost 0 bases to trimming and J lost 10 bases; unmatched junction nucleotides: 17. V gene TRBV7-6 combines with J gene TRBJ2-1; 8 bases map to TRBD2. Source: PBMCs from blood, taken around two weeks before vaccination. This receptor was obtained from a man between 50 and 59 years old who received an inactivated influenza vaccine. This CDR3 reads CASSLAPLLAGNGYEQFF. The CDR3 DNA sequence: TGTGCCAGCAGCTTAGCGCCCCTCCTAGCGGGCAATGGGTACGAGCAGTTCTTC.